The clone carrying this T cell receptor beta chain occurred once. The sample comes from a study of blood T cell repertoires in COVID-19. Assignment of participants to cohorts was predicated upon participant-reported clinical history. Cohort 3 donors counted as recovered after two negative PCRs, clearance, or resolved symptoms. The method was immunoSEQ multiplex PCR; TCRdb's version includes in-frame clones alone and lacks a portion of them. In the table there are around 300,000 clones, 89% of which are singletons. This clonotype was sampled from a woman aged 30 to 39 who had recovered from COVID-19. The material sequenced was PBMCs or T cells enriched from blood (not recorded which).

CDR3 region: CASSPRPLGQGGYGYTF. For the CDR3, the DNA is TGTGCCAGCTCACCCCGGCCCCTGGGACAGGGGGGATATGGCTACACCTTC. The chain joins TRBV18 to TRBJ1-2; the match to TRBD1 covers 11 bases. From germline, CDR1 is KGHSH and CDR2 LQKENI. After removal of 3 bases from V and 5 bases from J, the junction contained 11 bases not matched to a gene. The CDR3 has 17 amino acids.